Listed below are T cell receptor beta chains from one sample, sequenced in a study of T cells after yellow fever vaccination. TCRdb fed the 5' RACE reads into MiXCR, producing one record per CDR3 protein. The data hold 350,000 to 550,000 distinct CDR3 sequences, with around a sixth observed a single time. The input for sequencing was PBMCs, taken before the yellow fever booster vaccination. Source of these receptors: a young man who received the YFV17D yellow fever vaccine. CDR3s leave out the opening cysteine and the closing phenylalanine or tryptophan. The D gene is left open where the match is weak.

cdr3_aa: ASHPGRPGVAYGYT
v_call: TRBV12-3/TRBV12-4
j_call: TRBJ1-2
d_call: -

cdr3_aa: ASSLQAGGRSDTQY
v_call: TRBV5-4
j_call: TRBJ2-3
d_call: TRBD2

cdr3_aa: ASSFADSNTGELF
v_call: TRBV12-3/TRBV12-4
j_call: TRBJ2-2
d_call: -

cdr3_aa: ASSPRDLGTDTQY
v_call: TRBV4-3
j_call: TRBJ2-3
d_call: -

cdr3_aa: ATSRDFRGATDTQY
v_call: TRBV15
j_call: TRBJ2-3
d_call: -

cdr3_aa: ASGDLSGELF
v_call: TRBV28
j_call: TRBJ2-2
d_call: -

cdr3_aa: ASSWGGLTGELF
v_call: TRBV6-5
j_call: TRBJ2-2
d_call: -

cdr3_aa: ASSVGENTDTQY
v_call: TRBV9
j_call: TRBJ2-3
d_call: -

cdr3_aa: ASSSLQGAIPYGYT
v_call: TRBV6-5
j_call: TRBJ1-2
d_call: -

cdr3_aa: ASSPRQGALDTQY
v_call: TRBV18
j_call: TRBJ2-3
d_call: TRBD1

cdr3_aa: ASSARGPRDSGANVLT
v_call: TRBV6-1
j_call: TRBJ2-6
d_call: TRBD1

cdr3_aa: ASSHPNGGSNTGELF
v_call: TRBV4-1
j_call: TRBJ2-2
d_call: -

cdr3_aa: ASSLAGASTDTQY
v_call: TRBV7-7
j_call: TRBJ2-3
d_call: -

cdr3_aa: ASSSRRGFHTEQF
v_call: TRBV11-2
j_call: TRBJ2-1
d_call: TRBD2

cdr3_aa: ASRGLAGETQY
v_call: TRBV27
j_call: TRBJ2-5
d_call: TRBD2

cdr3_aa: ASSSQGGKNEQF
v_call: TRBV12-3/TRBV12-4
j_call: TRBJ2-1
d_call: -

cdr3_aa: SALGSSGNTIY
v_call: TRBV20-1
j_call: TRBJ1-3
d_call: -

cdr3_aa: ASSMTGYNQPQH
v_call: TRBV6-5
j_call: TRBJ1-5
d_call: -

cdr3_aa: ASSYSRGSEAF
v_call: TRBV6-5
j_call: TRBJ1-1
d_call: -

cdr3_aa: ASSQDVLADTQY
v_call: TRBV4-3
j_call: TRBJ2-3
d_call: -

cdr3_aa: ASSPGGGTGNSYEQY
v_call: TRBV11-1
j_call: TRBJ2-7
d_call: -

cdr3_aa: ASSVPGLADTQY
v_call: TRBV27
j_call: TRBJ2-3
d_call: TRBD2

cdr3_aa: SVAGVTEAF
v_call: TRBV29-1
j_call: TRBJ1-1
d_call: -

cdr3_aa: ASSRVPGLAGQETQY
v_call: TRBV19
j_call: TRBJ2-5
d_call: TRBD2

cdr3_aa: ASSSPRASNTEAF
v_call: TRBV7-9
j_call: TRBJ1-1
d_call: -

cdr3_aa: ASSAFSGPTIY
v_call: TRBV7-9
j_call: TRBJ1-3
d_call: -

cdr3_aa: ASSVERGADTQY
v_call: TRBV2
j_call: TRBJ2-3
d_call: TRBD2

cdr3_aa: SSTGTGNTGELF
v_call: TRBV29-1
j_call: TRBJ2-2
d_call: TRBD1

cdr3_aa: ASSLGTLVRTQY
v_call: TRBV6-2/TRBV6-3
j_call: TRBJ2-5
d_call: -

cdr3_aa: ASSLYRQGRTDTQY
v_call: TRBV7-2
j_call: TRBJ2-3
d_call: TRBD1

cdr3_aa: ASSQPPGQCLGNEQF
v_call: TRBV5-1
j_call: TRBJ2-1
d_call: TRBD1

cdr3_aa: ASSPIGPRHEQF
v_call: TRBV7-8
j_call: TRBJ2-1
d_call: -

cdr3_aa: ASSQTGETQY
v_call: TRBV28
j_call: TRBJ2-5
d_call: TRBD1

cdr3_aa: ASSRIGGSTEAF
v_call: TRBV5-1
j_call: TRBJ1-1
d_call: -

cdr3_aa: ASSLVAGGEDTQY
v_call: TRBV5-1
j_call: TRBJ2-3
d_call: TRBD1

cdr3_aa: ASSQDRGGRY
v_call: TRBV4-2
j_call: TRBJ2-7
d_call: -

cdr3_aa: ATSDDGQGMSTGELF
v_call: TRBV24-1
j_call: TRBJ2-2
d_call: TRBD1

cdr3_aa: ASSPRDSSGNTIY
v_call: TRBV12-3/TRBV12-4
j_call: TRBJ1-3
d_call: TRBD1

cdr3_aa: SARDLGAYGYT
v_call: TRBV20-1
j_call: TRBJ1-2
d_call: -

cdr3_aa: ASSYLGKETQY
v_call: TRBV6-2/TRBV6-3
j_call: TRBJ2-5
d_call: -

cdr3_aa: ASSDQGHQPQH
v_call: TRBV19
j_call: TRBJ1-5
d_call: -

cdr3_aa: ATSERRDQETQY
v_call: TRBV24-1
j_call: TRBJ2-5
d_call: -

cdr3_aa: ASSPPSAGSDTQY
v_call: TRBV18
j_call: TRBJ2-3
d_call: -

cdr3_aa: ASSLQAGATDTQY
v_call: TRBV7-2
j_call: TRBJ2-3
d_call: TRBD2